This T cell receptor (beta chain) comes out of a study of OX40 agonist ivuxolimab in advanced cancers. Overall study: Participants averaged approximately 60 years of age (range roughly 23 to 80) and were around 85% male.

Produced via immunoSEQ multiplex PCR; TCRdb's table is partial and in-frame only. The sample contains about 35,000 clones, approximately 79% of which appear only once. This CDR3 has 14 amino acids. Germline V CDR1 and CDR2: LGHNA, YNFKEQ. Trimming left V 4 bases short and J 3 bases short, with 10 bases between. Findings and caveats of the study: Dose levels from 0.1 to 3.0 mg/kg saw CD4+ and CD8+ blood T cells expand clonally by week 6. Among T cells, CD8+ cells averaged more expanded clones than CD4+ cells.

This clone has a handful of counts. The antigen is not known. This clonotype originated in an adult with an advanced solid tumor such as melanoma, head and neck, liver or kidney cancer. V is TRBV4-2 and J is TRBJ1-5; D is undetermined. The sample was CD4+ or CD8+ T cells sorted from blood, taken in a trial of the OX40 agonist ivuxolimab. The CDR3 protein is CASSPGVFNQPQHF. Here the CDR3 DNA reads TGTGCCAGCAGCCCCGGGGTCTTCAATCAGCCCCAGCATTTT.